The T cell receptor beta chain under discussion was sequenced for a study of cytomegalovirus exposure and HLA in healthy donors (dated by TCRdb to 2016 to 2017). As for the study more broadly: In an earlier analysis of approximately 500 of the donors, roughly 300 Gb of sequence data and 100 million or so unique TCR beta sequences from some 170 million T cells were reported. Of the roughly 400 genotyped donors, 81% were placed in the genetic ancestry cluster associated with self-reported Caucasian donors. In addition to the first cohort of 650 to 750 subjects, a separate validation cohort of approximately 110 different subjects was used. Among some 400 genotyped donors of the cohort, an average of approximately 250,000 unique TCR beta nucleotide sequences were sequenced per donor, roughly a sixth of them non-productive. Four to six DR-DQ haplotypes were handled as single units for association and clustering, since linkage in the cohort was strong. The study was designed to test whether signatures of past pathogen exposure could be identified by cataloging public T cell receptors. The later analysis used no new phenotypic data to find candidate immune exposures, relying instead on TCR beta sequences and their occurrence across donors. An early release covering about 600 HLA-typed donors comprised approximately 290 gigabases of sequencing data and roughly 86 million unique TCR sequences. Every discovery cohort repertoire had been produced on one sequencing platform. A later genetic analysis used genome-wide SNP genotypes for about 65% of the 666 donors, treating that subset as a discovery cohort. An earlier analysis of several hundred of the donors applied high-throughput TCR beta sequencing to assess whether each TCR beta V gene segment acted as functional or pseudogenic. The number of donors typed differed by locus, with roughly 620-630 for A, B, C, DRB1 and DQB1, about 500 for DQA1, some 570 for DPA1, and some 440 for DPB1. Alongside the repertoire data, information on donor age, sex, ethnicity and CMV serostatus was compiled. Both class I and class II loci were covered by HLA typing, at four-digit resolution. To predict cytomegalovirus infection status, the study brought together high-throughput TCR immunosequencing, statistical association of individual TCRs with disease status, and machine learning. In a later analysis, previously published TCR beta repertoires from 550 to 700 donors were re-analyzed and high-resolution HLA genotyping was added so that TCR occurrence patterns could be studied. The T cell repertoires of 666 subjects were profiled by immunosequencing and related to cytomegalovirus serostatus.

As for this clone: Its antigen is still unknown. The sample holds no much larger clone one base away, and base qualities are not on file.

What the work shows at the level of the full study, not this receptor alone: Cytomegalovirus status was reported to be diagnosed by the classifier with high specificity and sensitivity in both the original and validation cohorts. When HLA alleles, especially DR and DQ, strongly co-occurred, attributing TCR associations to individual alleles was difficult. According to a later genetic analysis, donors in an Asian-associated ancestry cluster had fewer N-insertions in productive TCRs than the approximately 710-donor mean. A further reported finding was that TCR beta sequences accurately predicted the HLA-A and HLA-B alleles for most subjects in the first cohort. The sequencing pipeline was judged likely to have produced a cluster of highly shared sequence variants as a technical artifact. In a later genetic analysis, a missense DCLRE1C variant was associated with V-gene and J-gene trimming of TCR beta chains, and the association was replicated in an independent cohort. Broadly in line with IMGT annotations, most TCR beta V segments showed up in productive rearrangements about 87% or about 30% of the time in an earlier analysis of some 590 of the donors. At a false discovery rate of 0.05, a later analysis linked 16,000 or so TCR beta sequences to specific HLA alleles. Some IMGT-functional V segments, including TRBV6-2 and TRBV6-3, could not be told apart with the 87-base-pair reads, so those segments were excluded. The cohort was sequenced for TCR beta chains only, and without alpha or paired-chain data the features that could be detected were limited. Immune exposure information for the cohort was limited to CMV serostatus. A later analysis found that HLA-associated TCR beta chains were more clonally expanded and had lower generation probabilities than equally common non-associated chains. The study gave a list of 150 to 200 TCR beta chains associated with cytomegalovirus. It was suggested by the authors that the approach could potentially be generalized to other disease states and immunological phenotypes. Correlated functional status among segregating V segments might reflect linkage disequilibrium, but an unknown experimental factor could not be ruled out. Because HLA typing was missing for some donors at each locus, association tests included only the typed subset. In a later analysis, most CMV-associated TCR beta chains were found to appear HLA-restricted, with HLA associations seemingly driven largely by CMV exposure. Three of the identified cytomegalovirus-associated TCR beta chains were confirmed in vitro to be specific for cytomegalovirus antigens. In a later analysis, the rate of TCR association differed among HLA loci, with DRB1 alleles having the most associated TCRs and HLA-C alleles having the fewest. Roughly uniform sequencing depth across donors was assumed in presence/absence analyses, although this assumption may not hold. Most TCR sequences were seen in very few donors, while some public TCRs were found in many individuals. The earlier analysis of 450 to 700 of the donors excluded over 15 rarely observed V segments, including chromosome 9 orphons, because counts were too low. In a later analysis, several top co-occurrence clusters were reported to appear linked to parvovirus B19, influenza, CMV and Epstein-Barr virus.

The cohort comprised around 690 healthy bone marrow donors. All cohort members were sampled while nominally healthy, although unrecorded immune exposures were likely present. The donor was CMV seronegative and belonged to the group of 350 to 400 seronegative cohort members. A peripheral blood sample was collected from each donor, and TCR beta sequencing was performed on peripheral blood mononuclear cells. The Qiagen DNeasy Blood Extraction Kit was used to extract genomic DNA from the blood cell samples. The CDR3 goes from the cysteine to the phenylalanine over 13 residues. The entry retains the CDR3 DNA only, 39 bases that are in frame from base 1. V is clipped by 0 bases and J by 1 base, and the sequence between their germline boundaries is 3 bases long. CDR1 SGHAT and CDR2 FQNNGV are derived from the germline V gene. Libraries came from the immunoSEQ multiplex PCR assay. For the multiplex PCR, a mixture combining 60 forward primers for TCR Vbeta segments and 13 reverse primers for TCR Jbeta segments was used. The CDR3 region of rearranged TCR beta genes was amplified from genomic DNA with a multiplex PCR assay. The amplified TCR beta libraries were sequenced on the Illumina HiSeq System as 87-base-pair reads. Per the original workflow: In a later analysis, tens of millions of unique TCR beta chains were counted across the roughly 700 repertoires, and roughly 10 million of these chains were shared by at least two donors. A nearest-neighbor algorithm error-corrected the raw reads and collapsed the reads into unique sequences, merging closely related sequences to remove PCR and sequencing errors. CDR3 sequences were aligned to IMGT reference sequences to assign V, D and J gene segments. For a sequence to be retained, a match of at least six nucleotides to both a V gene segment and a J gene segment was required. A rearrangement was called productive if the CDR3 had no stop codons and remained in frame with V and J, and every other rearrangement was called non-productive. CDR3 was defined according to IMGT convention as the region running from the second conserved V-encoded cysteine to the conserved J-encoded phenylalanine. Sequences without an unambiguous match to a single V gene segment were excluded from the earlier analysis of approximately 600 of the donors. In an earlier analysis of approximately 590 of the donors, V segments were called functional above 56.7% productive rearrangements and were called segregating when the between-donor standard deviation exceeded 5%. A statistical classification framework was built to diagnose cytomegalovirus status from the catalog of TCR beta chain sequences. V and J gene assignment, in a later analysis, came from comparing TCR nucleotide sequences with IMGT/GENE-DB human TR gene sequences. In a later analysis, CDR3 sequences and most-parsimonious VDJ recombination scenarios were assigned using the TCRdist pipeline. In a later analysis, each TCR beta chain was defined by its CDR3 amino acid sequence together with its V-gene family, and reads lacking a unique V-gene family were excluded. A later analysis removed roughly 590 highly shared, low-generation-probability nucleotide sequences to deal with suspected cross-contamination and a sequencing artifact. For each public chain, a later analysis derived a clonal expansion index from normalized ranks of inferred template counts within each repertoire. Generation probabilities in a later analysis came from a VDJ recombination model fitted to out-of-frame rearrangements, and those results were checked against IGoR. In a later analysis, TCR-TCR, TCR-HLA and TCR-CMV co-occurrence was scored with hypergeometric tests, and a repertoire-size bias correction was applied to TCR pairs. To estimate false discovery rates, a later analysis permuted the HLA or CMV assignments 20 times. In a later analysis, co-occurring TCRs were grouped with DBSCAN, and TCRdist sequence similarity was added when clustering was performed within HLA-allele-positive subsets. Co-occurrence clustering excluded repertoires with fewer than 30,000 or more than 120,000 public chains, plus five with anomalous nucleotide sharing. This immuneACCESS table, as held by TCRdb, lists in-frame sequences with V and J called but not all clones. Of the missing ones, under half trace to an unresolved V gene in checked studies; the others have no known cause. The D gene and trimming were derived from the DNA, and the V and J assignments and clone size from that table. The sample records fewer than 140,000 clones, roughly 75% of which are singletons. The ten largest make up 2% to 2.5% of the sample.

The TCR originated in a man aged 40-49 years in good health and CMV-seronegative. Sample: PBMCs. This receptor chain uses TRBV11-2 and TRBJ1-1, with the identity of the D gene unclear. Here is the DNA: TGTGCCAGCAGCTTAGATAAGAACACTGAAGCTTTCTTT. The translation is CASSLDKNTEAFF.